This TCR beta chain was captured by sequencing in a study of blood T cell repertoires in COVID-19 (dated by TCRdb to about 2020). In the study overall: The collaborator samples originated in the United States, Italy and Spain and spanned the acute and convalescent phases of COVID-19. HLA class I and class II types, where available, came from metadata supplied by the sample provider rather than from assay-based typing. The repertoires were released in a freely available public database intended as a resource for research on the immune response to SARS-CoV-2. Subjects who had been exposed to COVID-19, were actively infected with it, or had recovered from it provided the deeply sampled blood TCRbeta repertoires that made up the dataset. A de-identified subject ID, COVID-19 status, age in years and sex were almost always included in the sample metadata. Samples were obtained from the ongoing ImmuneRACE study (first 160 participants) and from some 1,300 subjects provided by 6 global collaborators. The prospective study material was composed of cDNA or gDNA derived from T cells, B-cell-depleted T cells, or PBMCs. Study-wide conclusions, independent of this receptor: The amount of clinical and demographic metadata varied by source and participant and was provided uncurated.

CDR1 is given as SQVTM and CDR2 as ANQGSEA, both from the germline V gene. From V the trimming removes 7 bases and from J it removes 7 bases, while the gene matches leave 11 bases of the junction unaccounted for. The CDR3 goes from the cysteine to the phenylalanine over 13 residues. The sequence is cut down to CDR3 DNA, 39 bases in frame from base 1. At one collaborating source in Seattle, patients were enrolled during active infection and were followed longitudinally through the course of disease. Collaborating institutions collected whole blood in K2EDTA tubes following their own protocols. For TCRbeta analysis, collaborator samples were shipped as frozen whole blood, as isolated PBMCs, or as DNA extracted from either sample type. To note about this clone: The target of this receptor is not known. Base qualities are not at hand, and no much larger clone is one base apart.

The immunoSEQ Assay, a bias-controlled multiplex PCR, was used to amplify TCRbeta CDR3 regions from genomic DNA. As for the original processing: Within the assay, amplification of reference gene primers was used to estimate how many nucleated cells each sample contained. Sequence reads were collapsed and filtered to measure the absolute abundance of every unique TCRbeta CDR3 rearrangement. Productive Simpson clonality was computed per sample as the square root of Simpson's diversity index over productive rearrangements. TCRdb carries this immuneACCESS record with in-frame sequences only. Its versions omit some clonotypes, under half of them owing to an unresolved V gene in the studies checked, with the rest unexplained. Clonal size and the V and J genes are those of that table, whereas D and trimming came from the DNA. In this sample the table shows about 150,000 clones, about 83% of which occur a single time. 8.9% of the sample lies in the top ten.

This sequence uses TRBV29-1 and TRBJ1-1; 8 middle bases align to TRBD1. Material for sequencing was peripheral blood. This TCR derives from a man in his thirties or forties with COVID-19, enrolled during active disease. The CDR3 reads CSGTTGASFEAFF. The DNA reads as follows: TGCAGCGGTACGACAGGGGCTTCCTTTGAAGCTTTCTTT.